The 11 T cell receptor beta chains in this list originate from one sample, sequenced in a study of cytomegalovirus exposure and HLA in healthy donors. Primers included in the PCR were 60 Vbeta and 13 Jbeta primers. Method: immunoSEQ multiplex PCR; TCRdb's copy keeps in-frame clones and lacks some. The profile covers about 110,000 clones, with approximately 79% appearing a single time and roughly 6.2% taken by the ten largest. The specimen was PBMCs. These receptors were collected from a man aged 25-45 years in good health and CMV-seropositive.

The rearrangement uses TRBV30 and TRBJ2-3; 8 bases align to TRBD2. The germline CDR1 and CDR2 sequences are GTSNPN and SVGIG (reference sequence). With 0 bases clipped from V and 1 base from J, the junction kept 3 bases outside the gene matches. The CDR3 consists of 15 residues. The CDR3 is CAWSVPAGGTDTQYF. The CDR3 region has the DNA TGTGCCTGGAGTGTTCCAGCGGGGGGCACAGATACGCAGTATTTT.

In the case of this clone: Other DNA sequences in the same sample also yield this CDR3. V is TRBV18 and J is TRBJ2-7; 11 bases are a match to TRBD1. V shed 3 bases and J 4 bases; nucleotides not matched to a gene: 23. In germline, CDR1 is KGHSH, CDR2 LQKENI. CDR3 length: 21 residues. The chain's CDR3 is CASSPRAVRTGGQEGGYEQYF. The CDR3 DNA sequence: TGTGCCAGCTCACCCCGTGCGGTGCGGACAGGGGGCCAGGAAGGAGGGTACGAGCAGTACTTC.

The chain joins TRBV7-9 to TRBJ2-3; TRBD1 matches at 12 bases. The germline V gene has CDR1 SEHNR and CDR2 FQNEAQ (reference sequence). This CDR3 is built from 16 residues. V shed 4 bases and J 2 bases; nucleotides not matched to a gene: 4. The CDR3 sequence: CASSWGTGGSTDTQYF. The CDR3 region has the DNA TGTGCCAGCAGCTGGGGGACAGGGGGCTCCACAGATACGCAGTATTTT.

This clone was counted only a few times. The chain is built from TRBV5-1 and TRBJ1-1, with D unresolved. The V end was cut by 0 bases, the J end by 10 bases, with 16 bases between. Germline-derived CDR1 and CDR2 are SGHRS and YFSETQ. The CDR3 sequence is 14 residues long. The DNA for the CDR3 is TGCGCCAGCAGCTTGGATCTCGGGGAGGAGCGAGCTTTCTTT. It yields the protein CASSLDLGEERAFF.

The chain has TRBV11-3 and TRBJ2-5; TRBD2 is a possible D gene (6 bases). This CDR3 has 13 residues. Germline CDR1 reads SGHNT; CDR2 reads YENEEA. The ends were cut back, 1 base at V and 7 bases at J, with 10 bases in the middle. The CDR3, as DNA: TGTGCCAGCAGCTTAGCATCCGGGGGGACCCAGTACTTC. This sequence encodes CASSLASGGTQYF. The full variable domain, with the rest looked up from reference TRBV11-3 and TRBJ2-5, is EAGVVQSPRYKIIEKKQPVAFWCNPISGHNTLYWYLQNLGQGPELLIRYENEEAVDDSQLPKDRFSAERLKGVDSTLKIQPAELGDSAVYLCASSLASGGTQYFGPGTRLLVL.

This sequence joins TRBV9 and TRBJ2-5; 10 bases align to TRBD1. Germline V gene sequence: CDR1 SGDLS, CDR2 YYNGEE. CDR3 length: 16 amino acids. J lost 5 bases, V lost 0 bases, and 7 bases had no gene match. The CDR3 here is CASSVGRQGARETQYF. Here the CDR3 DNA reads TGTGCCAGCAGCGTAGGAAGACAGGGGGCGCGGGAGACCCAGTACTTC.

The chain joins TRBV21-1 to TRBJ1-1; TRBD1 is the table's D call, not checked against the DNA. TRBV21-1 is a known pseudogene. The CDR3 consists of 14 residues. CDR3 DNA: TGTGCCAGCAGCAAAGAAGCTAGGGGAACTGAAGCTTTCTTT. It is translated as CASSKEARGTEAFF.

J is TRBJ2-2 and V is TRBV11-2, with TRBD2 identical over 10 bases. The CDR3 totals 17 residues. Germline V lookup: CDR1 SGHAT, CDR2 FQNNGV. Trimming at V came to 0 bases and at J to 1 base, leaving 2 bases not matched to a gene. The CDR3: CASSLDLAGVNTGELFF. CDR3 sequence (DNA): TGTGCCAGCAGCTTAGACCTAGCGGGGGTGAACACCGGGGAGCTGTTTTTT.

This clone was observed once. The chain links TRBV4-1 to TRBJ2-2; TRBD1 agrees at 9 bases. The CDR3 sequence is 18 residues long. Looked up from germline, CDR1 is MGHRA and CDR2 is YSYEKL. The V and J ends lost 1 base and 7 bases, in that order; junction bases with no gene match: 13. In DNA, the CDR3 is TGCGCCAGCAGCCAAGCGTTGGAGGGGACAGGGTCCATCGGGGAGCTGTTTTTT. Translating gives CASSQALEGTGSIGELFF.

The V call is TRBV2, the J call TRBJ1-5, with 10 bases lining up with TRBD1. The trim removed 5 bases at V and 0 bases at J, leaving 10 bases unmatched. The germline V gene has CDR1 SNHLY and CDR2 FYNNEI. The CDR3 length is 18 residues. CDR3 coding DNA: TGTGCCAGCAGTACTAACCGGGACAGGGGATATAGCAATCAGCCCCAGCATTTT. Amino acid sequence: CASSTNRDRGYSNQPQHF.

This clone is a singleton in its sample. The chain joins TRBV28 to TRBJ1-1; a weak D match, TRBD1 (5 bases). In germline, CDR1 is MDHEN, CDR2 SYDVKM. The CDR3 spans 13 residues. V was pared by 2 bases and J by 2 bases, with 6 bases between. CDR3 protein: CASSLRGNTEAFF. CDR3 nucleotides: TGTGCCAGCAGTTTAAGGGGAAACACTGAAGCTTTCTTT.